The entry that follows covers one T cell receptor (beta chain) sequence. The sample holds many counts of this clonotype. Its antigen remains unidentified. There are no base qualities to consult, and no much larger clone falls within one base. The sample belongs to a study of T-cell reconstitution after alpha-beta-depleted transplantation in children (dated by TCRdb to the mid-2010s). With regard to the full study: Using TCR repertoire profiling, the study quantitatively followed how T-cell immune reconstitution unfolded in children after TCRalphabeta/CD19-depleted allogeneic hematopoietic cell transplantation.

The sample's time point label, decoded: day 60 (about 2 months) after transplantation. The label giving this sample's treatment or condition can be read as: allogeneic hematopoietic cell transplantation with graft depleted of TCRalphabeta T cells and CD19 B cells. The transplant recipients were children given TCRalphabeta/CD19-depleted allogeneic hematopoietic cell grafts. The method behind the library was PCR. The data were produced on an Illumina HiSeq 2500. TCR library preparation used molecular barcoding, with unique molecular identifiers applied to normalize quantification of the TCRbeta repertoire. TCRdb itself trimmed the public reads at Q25 with fastp, ran MiXCR and retained productive beta chains. Rows are unified per CDR3 protein, each entry keeping the most common DNA and genes. The sample records tens of thousands of distinct CDR3 sequences, about 6.7% of which are singletons. Under 30% of the sample is taken by the ten largest.

Overall results and qualifications from the work: Over subsequent months, a decline in hyperexpanded clone frequencies was noted, and after one year, T-cell counts and TCRbeta diversity were mostly ascribed to newly produced T cells. The apparently early alphabetaT-cell count recovery about two months after transplant was reportedly dependent on only several hundred rapidly expanded clones derived from non-depleted graft cells. In some patients, the high TCRbeta diversity seen at day 60 was put down to recipient T cells and intrathymic progenitors that had survived conditioning.

From cysteine to phenylalanine, the CDR3 is 12 amino acids long. Left in the record is the CDR3 DNA by itself, 36 bases read in frame from the first base. CDR1 and CDR2, looked up from the germline V gene, are LGHNA and YSLEER. A distance of 5 bases separates the germline ends of V and J, which lose 0 bases and 6 bases respectively. The sequencing here drew on peripheral blood, taken 60 days after TCRalphabeta/CD19-depleted stem cell transplant. This receptor chain uses TRBV4-3 and TRBJ2-5; no D gene call is confident. This sequence originates from a child younger than two who had a stem cell transplant for acute myeloid leukemia, so the T cells may come from the graft donor. For the CDR3, the sequence is CASSQDRQTQYF. The nucleotide sequence reads as follows: TGCGCCAGCAGCCAAGATCGGCAGACCCAGTACTTC.